The text below deals with one T cell receptor beta chain. Its antigen remains unidentified. PCR employed 60 Vbeta and 13 Jbeta primers. Measured with immunoSEQ multiplex PCR; TCRdb has only the in-frame clones, and not every one. The repertoire holds around 160,000 clones, roughly 80% seen once, with 1.4% in the top ten. This specimen comes from a study of cytomegalovirus exposure and HLA in healthy donors. Study findings and constraints: Later analysis associated a missense DCLRE1C variant with TCR beta V- and J-gene trimming.

The trim removed 3 bases at V and 10 bases at J, leaving 12 bases unmatched. Germline loops: CDR1 GTSNPN, CDR2 SVGIG (reference sequence). The CDR3 runs to 14 residues. V usage is TRBV30 and J usage is TRBJ1-1, with 9 bases fitting TRBD1. This receptor was taken from a male donor in good health and CMV-seronegative. The sequenced sample was PBMCs. CDR3 nucleotides: TGTGCCTGGAGGATAAGACAGGGGGAGGTTGGAGCTTTCTTT. Translated, it gives CAWRIRQGEVGAFF. Full variable domain (missing parts from reference TRBV30 and TRBJ1-1): SQTIHQWPATLVQPVGSPLSLECTVEGTSNPNLYWYRQAAGRGLQLLFYSVGIGQISSEVPQNLSASRPQDRQFILSSKKLLLSDSGFYLCAWRIRQGEVGAFFGQGTRLTVV.